This T cell receptor beta chain was sequenced in a study of T cells of healthy individuals. This clonotype was counted a few times. Between the trimmed V and J ends, which lost 6 bases and 4 bases, there was a span of 22 bases. The CDR3 has 15 amino acids. Germline lookup yields CDR1 DFQATT and CDR2 SNEGSKA (reference sequence). TCRdb analysed the 5' RACE reads with MiXCR anew, one entry per CDR3 protein. The sample lists around 80,000 distinct CDR3 sequences; 5% were seen once. The genes are TRBV20-1 and TRBJ2-7; D gene uncertain. The receptor was derived from a female donor in good health. The DNA for the CDR3 is TGCAGTGCCGGAGAACAGTCAAGGTACCTATACGAGCAGTACTTC. This translates into CSAGEQSRYLYEQYF.